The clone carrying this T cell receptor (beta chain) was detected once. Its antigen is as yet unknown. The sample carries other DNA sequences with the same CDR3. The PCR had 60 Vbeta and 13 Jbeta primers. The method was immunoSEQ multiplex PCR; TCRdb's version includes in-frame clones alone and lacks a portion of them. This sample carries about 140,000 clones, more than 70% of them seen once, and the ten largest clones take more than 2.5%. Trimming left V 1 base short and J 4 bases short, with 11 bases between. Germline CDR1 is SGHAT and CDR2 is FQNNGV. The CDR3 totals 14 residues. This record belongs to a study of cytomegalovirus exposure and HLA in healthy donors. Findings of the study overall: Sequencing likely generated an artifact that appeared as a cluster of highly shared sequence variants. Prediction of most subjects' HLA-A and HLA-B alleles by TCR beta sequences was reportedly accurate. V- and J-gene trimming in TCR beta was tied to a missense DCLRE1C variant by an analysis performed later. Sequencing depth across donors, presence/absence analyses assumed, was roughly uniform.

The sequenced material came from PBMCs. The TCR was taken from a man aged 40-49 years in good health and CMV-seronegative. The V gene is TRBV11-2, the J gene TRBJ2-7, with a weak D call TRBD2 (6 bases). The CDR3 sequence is CASSLGPRGYEQYF. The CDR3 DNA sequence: TGTGCCAGCAGCTTAGGTCCTCGGGGGTACGAGCAGTACTTC.